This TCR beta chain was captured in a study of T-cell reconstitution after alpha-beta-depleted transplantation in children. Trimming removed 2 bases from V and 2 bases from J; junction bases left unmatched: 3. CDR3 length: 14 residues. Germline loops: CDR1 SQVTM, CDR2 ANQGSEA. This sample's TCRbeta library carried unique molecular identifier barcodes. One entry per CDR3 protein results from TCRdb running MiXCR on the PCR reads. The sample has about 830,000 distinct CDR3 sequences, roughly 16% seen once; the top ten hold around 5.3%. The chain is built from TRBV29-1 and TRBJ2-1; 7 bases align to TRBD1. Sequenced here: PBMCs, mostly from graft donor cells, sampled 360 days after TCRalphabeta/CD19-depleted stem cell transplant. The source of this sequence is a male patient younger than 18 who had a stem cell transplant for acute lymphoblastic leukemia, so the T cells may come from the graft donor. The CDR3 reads CSVEIDRAYNEQFF. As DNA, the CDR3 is TGCAGCGTTGAAATCGACAGGGCCTACAATGAGCAGTTCTTC.